This TCR beta chain was retrieved from a study of cytomegalovirus exposure and HLA in healthy donors. Study overall: Clustering assigned roughly 81% of the approximately 400 genotyped donors to the Caucasian-associated ancestry cluster.

Trimming took 3 bases from V and 2 from J, leaving 11 bases between them. The CDR3 is 14 amino acids. CDR1 SGHNT and CDR2 YYREEE come from the germline V gene (reference sequence). The PCR was carried out with 60 Vbeta primers and 13 Jbeta primers. Assay: immunoSEQ multiplex PCR; the TCRdb copy retains only in-frame clones and omits some. In the table there are approximately 110,000 clones, around 69% of which are singletons. Sequenced material: PBMCs. The J gene is TRBJ2-5, the V gene TRBV5-4; perhaps TRBD1 as D (6 bases). The receptor was isolated from a woman between 40 and 55 years old in good health and CMV-seropositive. The CDR3 loop reads CASSSGTLQETQYF. For the CDR3, the DNA is TGTGCCAGCAGCTCCGGGACACTACAAGAGACCCAGTACTTC. Filled out from reference TRBV5-4 and TRBJ2-5, the complete variable domain reads ETGVTQSPTHLIKTRGQQVTLRCSSQSGHNTVSWYQQALGQGPQFIFQYYREEENGRGNFPPRFSGLQFPNYSSELNVNALELDDSALYLCASSSGTLQETQYFGPGTRLLVL.